This record looks at one TCR beta chain sequence and its context. This clonotype was detected ten times or more. The specificity of this receptor is unknown. It has no much larger one-base neighbor in the sample; base qualities were not kept. The data originate from a study of regulatory T cells in long-lasting Graves disease (dated by TCRdb to the early 2020s). Concerning the study at large: Patients with newly diagnosed Graves' disease had been on antithyroid drugs for under 3 months. Patients with persistent Graves' disease were compared with patients with newly diagnosed Graves' disease using TCR sequencing and RNA sequencing of peripheral blood. The study took place in China and was registered as a clinical trial. A total of around 35 samples were covered by TCR sequencing, comprising roughly 13 persistent and around 20 newly diagnosed Graves' disease patients.

Library method: multiplex PCR. The reads were generated on an Illumina HiSeq 4000. TCR beta libraries were built with iRepertoire HTBI primers and Arm-PCR amplification of CDR3 regions. Gel purification was performed on PCR products prior to sequencing. The authors' analysis ran thus. Across samples, about 63 TRBV and roughly 15 TRBJ segments were identified and used for gene usage analysis of CDR3 amino acid clonotypes. Filtered high-quality paired reads were merged into contigs using COPE and FqMerger. BLAST was used to align contigs to IMGT TRBV, TRBD and TRBJ reference genes, with CDR3 defined following IMGT. Any clonotype with a frequency above 0.1% was classified as a highly expanded clone. Repertoire diversity was measured by Shannon entropy, and V-J evenness by the Gini coefficient. A clonotype found in more than one individual was treated as public. TCRdb cleaned the public reads at Q25 with fastp, built clones with MiXCR and kept in-frame beta chains. Rows with a matching CDR3 protein are joined into one entry that keeps the most common DNA and genes. In this record, the V and J calls reflect TCRdb's handling and not the investigators' own analysis. The sample profile shows fewer than 650,000 distinct CDR3 sequences; less than 20% of them were found once. The ten largest clones take up 15% to 20% of the sample.

Spanning cysteine to phenylalanine, the CDR3 consists of 17 amino acids. Only CDR3 DNA remains: 51 bases, in frame from the first base. CDR1 is given as SGHTA and CDR2 as FQGTGA, both from the germline V gene. For this chain, trimming is 1 base at the V end and 2 bases at the J end, and the number of junction bases without a gene match is 8. The investigation overall reported the following: Preferential use of TRBV28, TRBJ1-2 and TRBJ2-5 was observed in persistent disease, whereas TRBV20-1 and TRBJ2-1 were favored in newly diagnosed disease. As a limitation, the authors acknowledged that the small sample size may reduce accuracy. Only peripheral blood was studied, because thyroid tissue, the primary lesion, was inaccessible. A larger number of public clonotypes was shared among persistent patients (about 2,700) than among newly diagnosed patients (around 880). Sequencing and analysis were restricted to the TCR beta chain. Compared with newly diagnosed patients, persistent Graves' disease patients had lower TCR Shannon entropy and fewer highly expanded clones, which suggests clonal expansion.

The time point label here, explained by the study, means: newly diagnosed GD, antithyroid drugs for less than 3 months. For both TCR sequencing and RNA sequencing, RNA was extracted from PBMCs using TRIzol. The diagnosis of Graves' disease followed American Thyroid Association guidelines. Patients for the study were recruited at an endocrinology department in Xi'an, China. Each patient gave about 10 milliliters of peripheral blood, collected in an EDTA anticoagulant tube. Ficoll Paque Plus density gradient separation was used to isolate PBMCs, and no further T cell sorting was performed. RNA quality was checked with an Agilent 2100 Bioanalyzer and agarose gel, and concentration with a NanoDrop 2000. These data were also reused for a study on T cells in Graves' hyperthyroidism and ophthalmopathy. The second source states: Stable Graves' hyperthyroidism was defined as the absence of progression to ophthalmopathy over 18 months of follow-up. Hyperthyroidism patients were newly diagnosed, had a disease duration of under 2 months, and were aged 18 to 65 years. Any patient with an uncontrolled infection, another autoimmune disease, pregnancy or lactation was excluded. Diagnoses were based on clinical symptoms, serum thyroxine and TRAb, thyroid ultrasound and orbital computed tomography. The TCR CDR3 was subjected to a first round of RT-PCR using the HTBI primer set and the Qiagen OneStep RT-PCR kit. Most expanded thyroid clonotypes (frequency above 0.001) were also found in blood, which suggests that blood repertoires may mirror thyroid immune responses. Ophthalmopathy was separated from stable hyperthyroidism by a 13 V-J signature model, with about 88% sensitivity and around 81% specificity obtained in cross-validation and 80%/75% obtained in testing. In validation, the model predicted progression to ophthalmopathy with 65% to 71% sensitivity and approximately 72% specificity, a median of 6.5 months before onset. To identify TCR V-J signatures that set the groups apart, the researchers used a discovery cohort of 100 patients, made up of roughly 45 with Graves' ophthalmopathy and 55 to 65 with stable Graves' hyperthyroidism. Whether ophthalmopathy could be predicted prospectively was tested in an independent validation cohort made up of roughly 19 hyperthyroidism patients plus 17 patients who later progressed to ophthalmopathy. The roughly 94 discovery patients were randomly divided into training and test sets at a 7:3 ratio. Thyroid tissue and blood T-cell repertoires from more than 5 Graves' hyperthyroidism patients were also compared in the study. Following sampling, methimazole starting at 30 mg daily was given to hyperthyroidism patients, and high-dose intravenous methylprednisolone was given to ophthalmopathy patients. Libraries were constructed in a second round of multiplex PCR, after which size selection and purification were carried out. Libraries were sequenced paired-end with 100 bp reads on an Illumina HiSeq2000. SOAPnuke was used to process the raw data, with reads discarded if the reads contained adapters or uncalled bases, had a mean Phred below 15, or lacked an exact constant-primer or identifier match. High-quality paired reads were merged using COPE v1.2.5, and each unique nucleotide sequence was defined as a clonotype. MiTCR v1.1 was used to align the clonotypes against IMGT TRBV, TRBD and TRBJ reference segments. Only V-J combinations with frequency above 0.0001, covering about 99% of repertoires, were analysed. A TCS score was defined as the ratio between F50 (clonal expansion) and ExV (chaos), using BLOSUM62-based TCRdist between CDR3 peptides within each V-J. Welch's t-statistics and random forest reduced around 520 V-J features to roughly 13, which were used in a naive Bayes classifier (R e1071). No statistical method was used to set the sample size in advance, and investigators knew the group allocation. TCR Vbeta CDR3 sequencing of roughly 140 peripheral blood samples (approximately 44 ophthalmopathy, over 70 hyperthyroidism and roughly 17 progressor patients) is reported in the paper.

The V and J segments used are TRBV7-3 and TRBJ2-1; TRBD2 aligns with 7 central bases. The material sequenced was peripheral blood mononuclear cells (PBMCs), taken at new diagnosis, from a patient treated with antithyroid drugs. The receptor comes from a woman in her 30s with Graves disease. Donor details come from another sample of the same person, matched by shared clones. Here the CDR3 is given as CASSLRQAGATYNEQFF. The nucleotide sequence reads as follows: TGTGCCAGCAGCTTAAGGCAGGCGGGAGCCACCTACAATGAGCAGTTCTTC. Where the CDR3 stops, the reference TRBV7-3 and TRBJ2-1 genes take over; the full variable domain is GAGVSQTPSNKVTEKGKYVELRCDPISGHTALYWYRQSLGQGPEFLIYFQGTGAADDSGLPNDRFFAVRPEGSVSTLKIQRTERGDSAVYLCASSLRQAGATYNEQFFGPGTRLTVL.